This T cell receptor (beta chain) was identified in a study of T cells after posttransplantation cyclophosphamide. Generated by immunoSEQ multiplex PCR, the TCRdb table keeps only in-frame clones and is missing some. This repertoire holds under 20,000 clones, and none appear only once. This clone was seen repeatedly, ten times or more. Busulfan-fludarabine conditioning, marrow transplant, and cyclophosphamide on days +3 and +4 were administered. The length of the CDR3 is 16 residues. Trimming took 6 bases from V and 8 from J; bases not matched to a gene: 16. The germline V gene has CDR1 MDHEN and CDR2 SYDVKM.

The receptor was derived from a female patient aged 30 to 40 who received an allogeneic stem cell transplant from a related donor, was CMV-positive, and had no GVHD. Some T cells may have originated in the graft donor. Sequencing was performed on PBMCs, taken after allogeneic stem cell transplant with posttransplant cyclophosphamide. The chain combines TRBV28 with TRBJ1-3; 7 nucleotides align to TRBD1. The CDR3 DNA sequence: TGTGCCAGCAGGGGTCGTGGACAGGCCGCTTGGGACACCATATATTTT. Its protein is CASRGRGQAAWDTIYF.